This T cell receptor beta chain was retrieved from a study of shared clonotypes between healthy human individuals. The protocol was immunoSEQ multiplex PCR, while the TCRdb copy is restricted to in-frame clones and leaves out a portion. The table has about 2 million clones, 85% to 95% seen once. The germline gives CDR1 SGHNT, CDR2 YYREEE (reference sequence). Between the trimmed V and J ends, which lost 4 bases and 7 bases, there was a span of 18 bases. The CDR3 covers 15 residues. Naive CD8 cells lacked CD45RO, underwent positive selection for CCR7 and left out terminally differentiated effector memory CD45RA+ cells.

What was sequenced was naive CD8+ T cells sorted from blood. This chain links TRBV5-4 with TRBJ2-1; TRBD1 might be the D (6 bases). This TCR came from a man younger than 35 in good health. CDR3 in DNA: TGTGCCAGCAGCATCCGAGGGGGTTTCAGTAATGAGCAGTTCTTC. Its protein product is CASSIRGGFSNEQFF. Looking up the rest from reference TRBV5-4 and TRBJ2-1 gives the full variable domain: ETGVTQSPTHLIKTRGQQVTLRCSSQSGHNTVSWYQQALGQGPQFIFQYYREEENGRGNFPPRFSGLQFPNYSSELNVNALELDDSALYLCASSIRGGFSNEQFFGPGTRLTVL.